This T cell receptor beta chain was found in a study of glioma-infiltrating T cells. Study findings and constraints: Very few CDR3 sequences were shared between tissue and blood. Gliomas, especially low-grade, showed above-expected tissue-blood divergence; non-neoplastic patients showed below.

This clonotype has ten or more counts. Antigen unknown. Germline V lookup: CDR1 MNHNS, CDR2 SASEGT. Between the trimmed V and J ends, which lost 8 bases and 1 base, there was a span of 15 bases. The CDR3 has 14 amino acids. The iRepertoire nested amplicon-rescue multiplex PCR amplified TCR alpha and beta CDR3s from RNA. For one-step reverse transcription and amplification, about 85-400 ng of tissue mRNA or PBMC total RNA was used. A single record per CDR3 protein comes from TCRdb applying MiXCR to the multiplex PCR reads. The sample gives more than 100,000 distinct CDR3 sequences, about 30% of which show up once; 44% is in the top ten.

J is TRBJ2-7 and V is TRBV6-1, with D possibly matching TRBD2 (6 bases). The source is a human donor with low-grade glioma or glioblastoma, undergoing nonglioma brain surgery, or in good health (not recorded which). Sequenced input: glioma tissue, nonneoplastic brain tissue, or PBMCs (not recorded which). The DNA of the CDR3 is TGTGCCAGCCAGAGACTAGAGGATTCCTACGAGCAGTACTTC. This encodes CASQRLEDSYEQYF.